This T cell receptor beta chain was identified in a study of cytomegalovirus exposure and HLA in healthy donors. This clone was detected a few times. What it binds is unknown. The PCR was carried out with 60 Vbeta primers and 13 Jbeta primers. The data were produced by immunoSEQ multiplex PCR, yet TCRdb's version contains in-frame clones alone and is incomplete. Of 150,000 to 200,000 clones in the sample, about 10% are singletons; the top ten hold 1% to 1.5%. Per the germline V gene, CDR1 is LNHDA and CDR2 is SQIVND (reference sequence). The CDR3 has 14 amino acids. V lost 3 bases and J lost 7, with 12 bases in between. Study outcomes and limitations: The study dropped some indistinguishable V segments, TRBV6-2 and TRBV6-3 among them. About 87% or about 30% of the time was how often most TCR beta V segments were productive, according to an earlier analysis.

The material sequenced was PBMCs. The chain uses TRBV19 and TRBJ1-4; D is unclear. The source is a woman in her thirties in good health and CMV-seropositive. Here the CDR3 DNA reads TGTGCCAGTAGTATTGGGAGGGAGAGTGAAAAACTGTTTTTT. It codes for CASSIGRESEKLFF.